In its sample, the clone carrying this TCR beta chain was seen many times. These data are taken from a study of regulatory T cells in long-lasting Graves disease. Germline V gene data show CDR1 as SEHNR and CDR2 as FQNEAQ (reference sequence). This CDR3 contains 13 residues. V was pared by 4 bases and J by 4 bases, with 10 bases between. As to time point: newly diagnosed GD, antithyroid drugs for less than 3 months. Construction of the TCR library relied on RNA isolated from PBMCs. Blood from the periphery, approximately 10 milliliters in all, was drawn into EDTA tubes. Through Arm-PCR of CDR3 regions and iRepertoire HTBI primers, TCR beta libraries were built. TCRdb itself ran the multiplex PCR reads through MiXCR, one entry per CDR3 protein. This table has 250,000 to 300,000 distinct CDR3 sequences, 15% to 20% appearing once. This sample was shared with a second study, whose subject was T cells in Graves' hyperthyroidism and ophthalmopathy. That study adds: The HTBI primer set was used in a first-round RT-PCR of the TCR CDR3.

The sequence was obtained from a young woman with Graves disease. Material: peripheral blood mononuclear cells (PBMCs), obtained at new diagnosis, from a patient treated with antithyroid drugs. This chain uses TRBV7-9 with TRBJ1-1; the D gene is possibly TRBD1 (5 bases). The DNA of the CDR3 is TGTGCCAGCAGCTGGGGACGGATCACTGAAGCTTTCTTT. Protein product: CASSWGRITEAFF. Supplemented by reference TRBV7-9 and TRBJ1-1, the full variable domain reads DTGVSQNPRHKITKRGQNVTFRCDPISEHNRLYWYRQTLGQGPEFLTYFQNEAQLEKSRLLSDRFSAERPKGSFSTLEIQRTEQGDSAMYLCASSWGRITEAFFGQGTRLTVV.